This T cell receptor (beta chain) was recovered during a study of OX40 agonist ivuxolimab in advanced cancers. About the research overall: Treatment of patients was with ivuxolimab, an agonistic anti-OX40 (CD134) antibody. The study's findings and limits: Normalized expansion of T-cell clones was also low for some nonresponders. Expanded peripheral T-cell antigen specificity went undetermined.

Germline V gene lookup returns CDR1 MNHNY and CDR2 SVGAGI (reference sequence). V was shortened by 6 bases and J by 5 bases, with 9 bases between the two germline ends. This CDR3 is 12 amino acids long. A word on this clone: Its antigen is still unknown.

The repertoire was sequenced with immunoSEQ multiplex PCR; TCRdb's copy has only in-frame clones and lacks some. The table includes approximately 63,000 clones, approximately 90% detected once. The V and J genes are TRBV6-6 and TRBJ2-3; D is uncertain. The specimen was CD4+ or CD8+ T cells sorted from blood, collected in a trial of the OX40 agonist ivuxolimab. The TCR comes from an adult with an advanced solid tumor such as melanoma, head and neck, liver or kidney cancer. This chain's CDR3 is CASRSTEDTQYF. The DNA for the CDR3 is TGTGCCAGCAGATCGACGGAAGATACGCAGTATTTT.